This T cell receptor (beta chain) was found in a study of shared clonotypes between healthy human individuals. About the study: Participating donors consisted of a couple of women and a few men aged 18 to 49.

The table came from immunoSEQ multiplex PCR; TCRdb's copy has only in-frame clones and leaves some out. The data contain some 2,400,000 clones, about 94% of them seen just once; the ten biggest clones take up roughly 0.13%. Findings of the study overall: Despite large depth, sorted-subset datasets appeared incompletely sequenced. Only blood underwent sampling, and tissue repertoires likely differ.

On this clone itself: The antigen remains undetermined.

The TCR was taken from a man younger than 35 in good health. The sample consisted of naive CD4+ T cells sorted from blood. Subset defined: CD45RA+ positively selected.

The CDR3 DNA sequence: TGTGCCAGCAGCTTAATCACCGGGACTAGTTACAATGAGCAGTTCTTC. It specifies CASSLITGTSYNEQFF. The chain carries TRBV7-8 and TRBJ2-1; 8 positions agree with TRBD2. With 2 bases clipped from V and 4 bases from J, the junction kept 7 bases outside the gene matches. CDR1 SGHVS and CDR2 FQNEAQ come from the germline V gene. The length of the CDR3 is 16 residues.